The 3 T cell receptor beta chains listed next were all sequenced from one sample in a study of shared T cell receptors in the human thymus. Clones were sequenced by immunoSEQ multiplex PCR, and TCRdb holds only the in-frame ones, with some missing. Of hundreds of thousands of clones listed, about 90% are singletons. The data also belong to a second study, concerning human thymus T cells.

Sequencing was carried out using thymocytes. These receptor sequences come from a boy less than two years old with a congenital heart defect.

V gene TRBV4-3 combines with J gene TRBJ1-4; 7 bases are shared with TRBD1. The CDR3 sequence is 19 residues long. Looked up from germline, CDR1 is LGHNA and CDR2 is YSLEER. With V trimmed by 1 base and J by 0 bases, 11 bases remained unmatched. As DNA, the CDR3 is TGCGCCAGCAGCCAAGGTTATTCGGGACAGCTCGCAACTAATGAAAAACTGTTTTTT. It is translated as CASSQGYSGQLATNEKLFF.

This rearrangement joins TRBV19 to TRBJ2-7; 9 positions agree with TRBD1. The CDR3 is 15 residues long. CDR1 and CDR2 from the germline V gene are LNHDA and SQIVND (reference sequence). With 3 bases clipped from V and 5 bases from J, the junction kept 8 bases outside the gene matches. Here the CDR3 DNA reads TGTGCCAGTAGTATGGGGGGGGACAGGGTCCACGAGCAGTACTTC. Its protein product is CASSMGGDRVHEQYF.

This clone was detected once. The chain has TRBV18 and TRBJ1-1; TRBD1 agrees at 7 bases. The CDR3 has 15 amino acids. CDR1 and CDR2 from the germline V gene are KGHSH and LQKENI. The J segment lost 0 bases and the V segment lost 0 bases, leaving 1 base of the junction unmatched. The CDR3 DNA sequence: TGTGCCAGCTCACCACCGACAGGGATGAACACTGAAGCTTTCTTT. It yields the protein CASSPPTGMNTEAFF.